Below, 12 T cell receptor beta chains from the same sample are listed, as sequenced in a study of CD8+ T cells in alopecia areata. Treatment meaning: oral pan-JAK inhibitor, 5-10 mg twice daily. Extracted from the samples, RNA was reverse transcribed into cDNA to serve as the sequencing template. Method: immunoSEQ multiplex PCR; TCRdb's copy keeps in-frame clones and lacks some. The sample has approximately 200,000 clones; about three fifths are singletons. The specimen was CD4+ T cells sorted from blood, collected at week 24, from a patient treated with tofacitinib. The receptors come from a human donor with alopecia areata.

To note about this clone: An end of the junction differs from the germline gene, which may be a read error. J is TRBJ2-7 and V is TRBV6-6, with D tentatively TRBD2 (7 bases). Germline values: CDR1 MNHNY, CDR2 SVGAGI (reference sequence). CDR3 length equals 13 residues. The CDR3 spells CASSYRGGQVVHF. The CDR3 nucleotides are TGTGCCAGCAGTTACAGGGGGGGCCAAGTCGTGCACTTC.

The chain joins TRBV6-6 to TRBJ2-5; 7 bases are a match to TRBD1. This CDR3 contains 14 residues. J lost 6 bases, V lost 8 bases, and 12 bases had no gene match. CDR1 and CDR2 from the germline V gene are MNHNY and SVGAGI (reference sequence). The CDR3 is CASRASNRGKTQYF. CDR3 DNA: TGTGCCAGCCGGGCGAGTAACAGGGGAAAGACCCAGTACTTC.

The V and J genes are TRBV11-2 and TRBJ1-2; 7 positions match TRBD1. J was trimmed by 0 bases and V by 5 bases; bases with no gene match: 6. This CDR3 has 15 residues. Germline lookup yields CDR1 SGHAT and CDR2 FQNNGV. The CDR3 DNA sequence: TGTGCCAGCAGCCCAACAGGGGAGCCTAACTATGGCTACACCTTC. Protein product: CASSPTGEPNYGYTF.

This clone was detected only once. V is TRBV5-4 and J is TRBJ2-5; 7 bases fit TRBD1. The ends lost 4 bases at V and 2 bases at J; junction bases unmatched: 11. The CDR3 runs to 16 residues. Germline V gene lookup returns CDR1 SGHNT and CDR2 YYREEE (reference sequence). The CDR3 region is CASSGRTGVSQETQYF. CDR3 bases: TGTGCCAGCAGCGGACGGACAGGCGTTTCTCAAGAGACCCAGTACTTC.

This clone has just one count. V is TRBV6-5 and J is TRBJ2-2; D gene ambiguous. The V end was cut by 6 bases, the J end by 7 bases, with 9 bases between. The CDR3 runs 12 residues. CDR1 and CDR2 (germline): MNHEY, SVGAGI. For the CDR3, the DNA is TGTGCCAGCAGCTACGCGGACGGGGAGCTGTTTTTT. It translates to CASSYADGELFF.

This clone has just a few counts. This chain joins TRBV29-1 and TRBJ2-5; maybe TRBD2 (5 bases). Near its end, the DNA agrees better with TRBJ2-7, so the J call may be wrong. Germline V lookup: CDR1 SQVTM, CDR2 ANQGSEA. This CDR3 is built from 13 residues. CDR3 nucleotide sequence: TGCAGCGTTGGGTCAGAGGGTTTCTACGAGCAGTACTTC. It translates to CSVGSEGFYEQYF.

This clone was detected a few times. Sequence at one end of the junction differs from germline and may be a read error. The chain recombines TRBV2 with TRBJ2-3; D tentatively fits TRBD1 or TRBD2 (5 bases each). The CDR3 sequence is 14 residues long. Germline CDR1 is SNHLY and CDR2 is FYNNEI. CDR3 nucleotides: TGTGCCAGCAGTGAAGCGGGTCGAGGGCAGGGCGGAAACTTT. It codes for CASSEAGRGQGGNF.

The rearrangement joins TRBV29-1 to TRBJ2-1, with TRBD2 identical over 9 bases. Germline CDR1 SQVTM, CDR2 ANQGSEA. This CDR3 spans 16 amino acids. Trimming took 4 bases from V and 0 from J; bases not matched to a gene: 7. The CDR3 bases are TGCAGCGTTGCCCTCCCTAGCGGGACCTCCTACAATGAGCAGTTCTTC. It yields the protein CSVALPSGTSYNEQFF.

The genes are TRBV20-1 and TRBJ2-3, with D hard to call. The ends were cut back, 6 bases at V and 5 bases at J, with 9 bases in the middle. The germline CDR1 and CDR2 sequences are DFQATT and SNEGSKA (reference sequence). This CDR3 contains 11 residues. CDR3 sequence reads: CSAIVGDTQYF. In DNA, the CDR3 is TGCAGTGCCATTGTAGGAGATACGCAGTATTTT.

This clone was seen a handful of times. The rearrangement uses TRBV29-1 and TRBJ2-6, with D hard to call. This CDR3 is built from 13 residues. Germline V gene sequence: CDR1 SQVTM, CDR2 ANQGSEA. Trimming stripped 6 bases from V and 0 bases from J, with 6 bases between. The DNA for the CDR3 is TGCAGCGTCATGAGCTCTGGGGCCAACGTCCTGACTTTC. The encoded protein is CSVMSSGANVLTF.

The V and J genes are TRBV7-3 and TRBJ1-1, with TRBD1 identical over 9 bases. This CDR3 has 15 residues. Germline V gene lookup returns CDR1 SGHTA and CDR2 FQGTGA. J gave up 3 bases and V 5 bases, and 7 bases lay outside the gene matches. The CDR3 sequence: CASSPQTGGDTEAFF. The CDR3 coding sequence is TGTGCCAGCAGCCCCCAGACAGGGGGAGACACTGAAGCTTTCTTT.

The rearrangement joins TRBV10-3 to TRBJ1-1; the D gene is possibly TRBD1 (6 bases). The V gene's germline CDR1 is ENHRY and CDR2 SYGVKD. V lost 8 bases and J lost 3, with 19 bases in between. The CDR3 contains 15 residues. CDR3 loop: CAIGQGPRVDTEAFF. In DNA, the CDR3 is TGTGCCATCGGGCAGGGGCCTCGGGTGGACACTGAAGCTTTCTTT.